The present T cell receptor beta chain was sequenced within a study of blood T cell repertoires in COVID-19. Study-level background: PBMCs, B-cell-depleted T cells, or T cells provided the cDNA or gDNA that made up the material.

Participants spanned ages about 18 to 90 years and resided in 20 to 30 US areas. V shed 5 bases and J 9 bases; nucleotides not matched to a gene: 2. This CDR3 region has 13 residues. Germline V gene data show CDR1 as MRHNA and CDR2 as SNTAGT. In this sample, this clone turned up once. Here immunoSEQ multiplex PCR was the method, and the copy in TCRdb shows in-frame clones only, minus some. The sample shows approximately 260,000 clones, about nine tenths of them seen only once. The chain uses TRBV6-4 and TRBJ1-6, with 9 bases aligning to TRBD1. This clonotype was sampled from a woman in her 30s with acute COVID-19. The sequenced material came from PBMCs or T cells enriched from blood (not recorded which). As DNA, the CDR3 is TGTGCCAGCAGTTCGGACAGGGGTTCACCCCTCCACTTT. Encoded protein: CASSSDRGSPLHF.